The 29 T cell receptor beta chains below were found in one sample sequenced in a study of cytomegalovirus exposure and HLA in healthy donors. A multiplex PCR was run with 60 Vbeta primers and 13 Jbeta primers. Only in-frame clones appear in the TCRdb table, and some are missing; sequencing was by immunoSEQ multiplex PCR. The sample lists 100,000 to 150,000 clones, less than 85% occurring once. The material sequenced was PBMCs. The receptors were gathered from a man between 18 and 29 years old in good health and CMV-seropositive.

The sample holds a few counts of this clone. CDR3 DNA: TGTGCCAGTAGTACAGGGATTTGGAATAGCAATCAGCCCCAGCATTTT. Amino acids: CASSTGIWNSNQPQHF. The rearrangement uses TRBV19 and TRBJ1-5; TRBD1 is a possible D gene (5 bases). Germline CDR1 reads LNHDA; CDR2 reads SQIVND (reference sequence). The germline V and J ends were trimmed by 4 bases and 0 bases, with 13 bases remaining between them. The CDR3 contains 16 residues.

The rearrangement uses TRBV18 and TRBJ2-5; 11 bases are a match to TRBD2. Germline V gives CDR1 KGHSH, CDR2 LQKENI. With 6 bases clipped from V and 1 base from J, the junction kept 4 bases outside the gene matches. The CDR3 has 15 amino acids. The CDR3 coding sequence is TGTGCCAGCTCCCTAGCGGGGGGTCCCCAAGAGACCCAGTACTTC. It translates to CASSLAGGPQETQYF.

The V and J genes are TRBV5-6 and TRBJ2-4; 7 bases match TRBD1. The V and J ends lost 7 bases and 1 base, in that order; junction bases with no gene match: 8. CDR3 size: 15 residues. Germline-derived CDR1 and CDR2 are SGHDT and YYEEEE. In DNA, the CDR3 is TGTGCCAGCCTATCAGGGACAGAGGCCAAAAACATTCAGTACTTC. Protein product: CASLSGTEAKNIQYF.

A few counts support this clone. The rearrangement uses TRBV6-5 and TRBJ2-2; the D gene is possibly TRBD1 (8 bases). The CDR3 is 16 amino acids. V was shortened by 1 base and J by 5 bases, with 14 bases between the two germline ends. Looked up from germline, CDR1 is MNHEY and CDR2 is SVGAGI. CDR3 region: CASSYLQGGWTGELFF. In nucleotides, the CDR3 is TGTGCCAGCAGTTACTTACAGGGGGGGTGGACCGGGGAGCTGTTTTTT.

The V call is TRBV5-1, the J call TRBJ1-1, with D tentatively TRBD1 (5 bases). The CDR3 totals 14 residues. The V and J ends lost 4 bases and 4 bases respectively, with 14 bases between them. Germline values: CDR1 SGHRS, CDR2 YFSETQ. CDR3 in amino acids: CASSPQEGSTEAFF. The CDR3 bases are TGCGCCAGCAGCCCCCAGGAGGGGAGCACTGAAGCTTTCTTT.

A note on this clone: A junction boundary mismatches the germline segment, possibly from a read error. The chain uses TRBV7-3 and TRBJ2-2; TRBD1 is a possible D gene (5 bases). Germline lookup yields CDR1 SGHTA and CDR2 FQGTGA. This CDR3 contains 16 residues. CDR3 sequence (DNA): TGTGCCAGCAGCCAGATGCACAGGCAGGACACCGAGGAGCTGTTTTTT. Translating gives CASSQMHRQDTEELFF.

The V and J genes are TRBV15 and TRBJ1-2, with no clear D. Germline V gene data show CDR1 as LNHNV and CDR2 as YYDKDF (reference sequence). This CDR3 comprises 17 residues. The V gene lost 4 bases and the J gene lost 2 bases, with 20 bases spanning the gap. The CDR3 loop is CATSTTKEGVTNYGYTF. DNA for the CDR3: TGTGCCACCAGCACCACCAAGGAGGGAGTGACGAACTATGGCTACACCTTC.

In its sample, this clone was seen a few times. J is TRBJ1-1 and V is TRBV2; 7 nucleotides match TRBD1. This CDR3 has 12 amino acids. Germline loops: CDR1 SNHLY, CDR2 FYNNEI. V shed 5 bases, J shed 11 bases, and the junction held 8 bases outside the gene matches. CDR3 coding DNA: TGTGCCAGCAGTTTGTCGACAGGGAGGGCTTTCTTT. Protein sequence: CASSLSTGRAFF.

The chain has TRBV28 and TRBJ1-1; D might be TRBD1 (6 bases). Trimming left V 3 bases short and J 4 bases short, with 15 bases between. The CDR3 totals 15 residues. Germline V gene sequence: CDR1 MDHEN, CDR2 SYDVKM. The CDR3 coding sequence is TGTGCCAGCAGTTTCCTTCCTACAGGGCTCACTGAAGCTTTCTTT. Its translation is CASSFLPTGLTEAFF.

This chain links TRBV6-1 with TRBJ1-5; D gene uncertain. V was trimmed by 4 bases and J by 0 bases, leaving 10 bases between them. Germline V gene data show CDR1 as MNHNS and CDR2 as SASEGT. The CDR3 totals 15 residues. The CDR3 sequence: CASSAYRVSNQPQHF. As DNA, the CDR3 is TGTGCCAGCAGTGCCTACCGGGTTAGCAATCAGCCCCAGCATTTT.

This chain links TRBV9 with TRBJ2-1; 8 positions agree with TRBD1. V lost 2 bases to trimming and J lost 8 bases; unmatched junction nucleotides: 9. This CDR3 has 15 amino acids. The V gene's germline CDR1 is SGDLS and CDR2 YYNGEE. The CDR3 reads CASSVGQGLGDEQFF. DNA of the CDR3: TGTGCCAGCAGCGTTGGACAGGGATTAGGGGATGAGCAGTTCTTC.

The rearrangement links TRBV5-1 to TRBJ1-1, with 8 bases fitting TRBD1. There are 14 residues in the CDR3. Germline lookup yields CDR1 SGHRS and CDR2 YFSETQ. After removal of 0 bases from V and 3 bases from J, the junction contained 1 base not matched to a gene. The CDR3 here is CASSLETGDTEAFF. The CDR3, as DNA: TGCGCCAGCAGCTTGGAGACAGGGGACACTGAAGCTTTCTTT.

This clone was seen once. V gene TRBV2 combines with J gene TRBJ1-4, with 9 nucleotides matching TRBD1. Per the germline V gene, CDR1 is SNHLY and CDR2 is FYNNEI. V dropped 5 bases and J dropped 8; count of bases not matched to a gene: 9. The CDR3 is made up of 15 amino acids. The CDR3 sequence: CASSSGTGLKEKLFF. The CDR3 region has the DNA TGTGCCAGCAGTTCCGGGACAGGGCTAAAGGAAAAACTGTTTTTT. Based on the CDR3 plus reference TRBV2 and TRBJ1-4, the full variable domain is EPEVTQTPSHQVTQMGQEVILRCVPISNHLYFYWYRQILGQKVEFLVSFYNNEISEKSEIFDDQFSVERPDGSNFTLKIRSTKLEDSAMYFCASSSGTGLKEKLFFGSGTQLSVL.

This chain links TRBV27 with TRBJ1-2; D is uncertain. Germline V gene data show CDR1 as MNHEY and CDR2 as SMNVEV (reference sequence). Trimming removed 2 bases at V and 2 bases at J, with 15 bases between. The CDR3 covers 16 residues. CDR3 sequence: CASSLPFRLGNYGYTF. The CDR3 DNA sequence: TGTGCCAGCAGTTTACCATTCCGCCTCGGGAACTATGGCTACACCTTC.

The CDR3 nucleotides are TGTGCCAGCAGCGCCGGGACTTCGAACACCGGGGAGCTGTTTTTT. Translated, it gives CASSAGTSNTGELFF. J is TRBJ2-2 and V is TRBV9, with a tentative D call TRBD2 (6 bases). V shed 3 bases and J shed 0 bases, with 9 bases lying between them. CDR3 length: 15 amino acids. Germline values: CDR1 SGDLS, CDR2 YYNGEE. The variable domain in full, with the rest retrieved from reference TRBV9 and TRBJ2-2, is DSGVTQTPKHLITATGQRVTLRCSPRSGDLSVYWYQQSLDQGLQFLIQYYNGEERAKGNILERFSAQQFPDLHSELNLSSLELGDSALYFCASSAGTSNTGELFFGEGSRLTVL.

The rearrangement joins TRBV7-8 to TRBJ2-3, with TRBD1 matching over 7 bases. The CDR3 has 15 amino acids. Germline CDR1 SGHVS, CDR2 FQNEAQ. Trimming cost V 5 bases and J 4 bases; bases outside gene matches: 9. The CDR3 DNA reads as TGTGCCAGCAGCGATCATGACAGGGTGCCAGATACGCAGTATTTT. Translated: CASSDHDRVPDTQYF.

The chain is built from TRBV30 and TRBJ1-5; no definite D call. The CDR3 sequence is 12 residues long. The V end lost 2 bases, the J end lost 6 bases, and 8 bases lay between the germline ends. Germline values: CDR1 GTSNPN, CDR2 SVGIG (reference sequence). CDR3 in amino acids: CAWSLNGQPQHF. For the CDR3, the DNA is TGTGCCTGGAGTTTAAACGGTCAGCCCCAGCATTTT.

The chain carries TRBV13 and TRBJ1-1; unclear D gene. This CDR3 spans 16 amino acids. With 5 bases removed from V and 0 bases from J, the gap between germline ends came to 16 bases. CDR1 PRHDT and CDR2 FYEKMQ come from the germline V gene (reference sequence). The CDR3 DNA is TGTGCCAGCAGCGAACATTGGGAGGGAATGAACACTGAAGCTTTCTTT. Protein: CASSEHWEGMNTEAFF.

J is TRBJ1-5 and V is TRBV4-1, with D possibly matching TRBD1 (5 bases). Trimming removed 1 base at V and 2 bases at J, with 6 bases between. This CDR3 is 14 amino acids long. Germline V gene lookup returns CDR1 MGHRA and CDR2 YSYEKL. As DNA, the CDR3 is TGCGCCAGCAGCCAAGTGACAGGCAATCAGCCCCAGCATTTT. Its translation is CASSQVTGNQPQHF.

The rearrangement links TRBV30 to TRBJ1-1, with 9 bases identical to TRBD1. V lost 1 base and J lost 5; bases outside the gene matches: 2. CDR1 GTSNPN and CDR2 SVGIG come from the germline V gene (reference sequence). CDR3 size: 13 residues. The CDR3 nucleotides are TGTGCCTGGAGTGGGGGGACAGGGACTGAAGCTTTCTTT. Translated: CAWSGGTGTEAFF.

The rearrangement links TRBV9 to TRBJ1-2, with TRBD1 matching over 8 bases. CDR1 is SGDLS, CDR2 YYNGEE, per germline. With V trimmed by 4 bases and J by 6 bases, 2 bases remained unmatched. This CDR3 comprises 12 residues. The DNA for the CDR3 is TGTGCCAGCAGCCCGGGACAGGATGGCTACACCTTC. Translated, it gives CASSPGQDGYTF.

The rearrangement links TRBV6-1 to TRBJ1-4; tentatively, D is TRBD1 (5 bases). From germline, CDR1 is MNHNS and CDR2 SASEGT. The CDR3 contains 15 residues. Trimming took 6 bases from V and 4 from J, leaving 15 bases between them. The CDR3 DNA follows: TGTGCCAGCAGAGAGATCAGGGCTCATAATGAAAAACTGTTTTTT. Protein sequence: CASREIRAHNEKLFF.

CDR3 DNA: TGTGCCAGCAGTGACTCGGGCAGCAACACCGGGGAGCTGTTTTTT. This codes for CASSDSGSNTGELFF. The rearrangement uses TRBV6-4 and TRBJ2-2; the D is unclear. Germline V lookup: CDR1 MRHNA, CDR2 SNTAGT. The CDR3 runs to 15 residues. The ends were cut back, 0 bases at V and 2 bases at J, with 7 bases in the middle.

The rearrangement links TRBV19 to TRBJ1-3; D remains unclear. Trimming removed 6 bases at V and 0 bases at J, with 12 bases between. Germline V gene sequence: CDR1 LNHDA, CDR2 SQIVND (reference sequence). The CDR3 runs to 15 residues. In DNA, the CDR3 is TGTGCCAGTAGAGATTATGAGTTCTCTGGAAACACCATATATTTT. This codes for CASRDYEFSGNTIYF.

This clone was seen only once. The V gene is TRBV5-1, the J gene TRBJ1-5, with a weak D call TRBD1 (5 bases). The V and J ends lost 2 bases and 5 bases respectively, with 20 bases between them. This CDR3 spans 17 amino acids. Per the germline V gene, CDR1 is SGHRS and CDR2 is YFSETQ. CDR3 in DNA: TGCGCCAGCAGCTTACCCCGCCGGCCGGGGGGATATCAGCCCCAGCATTTT. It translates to CASSLPRRPGGYQPQHF.

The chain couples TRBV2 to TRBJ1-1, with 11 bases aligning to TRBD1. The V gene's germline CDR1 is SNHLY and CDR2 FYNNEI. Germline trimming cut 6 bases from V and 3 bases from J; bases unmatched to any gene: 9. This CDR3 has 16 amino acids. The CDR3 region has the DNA TGTGCCAGCAGCCGCGGACAGGGGGCGCCGGACACTGAAGCTTTCTTT. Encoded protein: CASSRGQGAPDTEAFF.

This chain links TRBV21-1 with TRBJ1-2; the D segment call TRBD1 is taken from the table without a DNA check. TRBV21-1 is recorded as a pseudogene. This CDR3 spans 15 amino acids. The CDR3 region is CASSQILRGLYGYTF. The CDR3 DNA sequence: TGTGCCAGCAGCCAAATCCTGAGGGGGCTCTATGGCTACACCTTC.

In nucleotides, the CDR3 is TGTGCCAGCAGCTTGAGCGGCAATGAGCAGTTCTTC. This codes for CASSLSGNEQFF. V and J are TRBV5-4 and TRBJ2-1; D possibly corresponds to TRBD2 (5 bases). The CDR3 has 12 residues. Between the trimmed V and J ends, which lost 1 base and 6 bases, there was a span of 5 bases. Germline V gene sequence: CDR1 SGHNT, CDR2 YYREEE (reference sequence).

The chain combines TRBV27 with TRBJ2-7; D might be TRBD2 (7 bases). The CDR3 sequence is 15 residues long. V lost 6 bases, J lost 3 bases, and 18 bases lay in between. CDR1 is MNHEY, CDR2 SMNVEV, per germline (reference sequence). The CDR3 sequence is CASSPGGTPVYEQYF. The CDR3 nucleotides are TGTGCCAGCAGCCCCGGGGGGACACCCGTCTACGAGCAGTACTTC.